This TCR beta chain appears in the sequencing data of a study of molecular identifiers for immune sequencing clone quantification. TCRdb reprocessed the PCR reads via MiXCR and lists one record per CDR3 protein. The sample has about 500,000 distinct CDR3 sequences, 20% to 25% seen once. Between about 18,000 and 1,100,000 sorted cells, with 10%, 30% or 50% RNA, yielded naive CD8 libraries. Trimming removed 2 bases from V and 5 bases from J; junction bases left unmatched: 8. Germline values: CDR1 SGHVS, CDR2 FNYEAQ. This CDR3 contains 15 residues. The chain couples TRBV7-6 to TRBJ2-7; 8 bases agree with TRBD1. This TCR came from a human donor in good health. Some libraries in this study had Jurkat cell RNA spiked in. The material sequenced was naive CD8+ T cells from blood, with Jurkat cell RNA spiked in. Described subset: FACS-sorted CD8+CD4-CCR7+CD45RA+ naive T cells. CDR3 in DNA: TGTGCCAGCAGCTTAACGCAGGGGGCGCTGAACGAGCAGTACTTC. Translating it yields CASSLTQGALNEQYF. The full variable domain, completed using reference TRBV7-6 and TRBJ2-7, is GAGVSQSPRYKVTKRGQDVALRCDPISGHVSLYWYRQALGQGPEFLTYFNYEAQQDKSGLPNDRFSAERPEGSISTLTIQRTEQRDSAMYRCASSLTQGALNEQYFGPGTRLTVT.